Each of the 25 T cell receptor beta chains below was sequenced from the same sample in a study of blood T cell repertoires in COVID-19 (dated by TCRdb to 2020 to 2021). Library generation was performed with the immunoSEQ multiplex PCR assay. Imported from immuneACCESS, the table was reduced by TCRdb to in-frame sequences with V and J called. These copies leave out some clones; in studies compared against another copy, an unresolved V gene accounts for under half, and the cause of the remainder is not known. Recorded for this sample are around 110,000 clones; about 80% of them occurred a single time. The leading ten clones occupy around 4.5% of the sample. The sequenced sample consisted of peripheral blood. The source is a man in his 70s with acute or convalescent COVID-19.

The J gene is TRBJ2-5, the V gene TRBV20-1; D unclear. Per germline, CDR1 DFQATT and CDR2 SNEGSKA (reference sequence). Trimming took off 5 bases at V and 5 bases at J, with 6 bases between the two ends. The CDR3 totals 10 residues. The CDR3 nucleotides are TGCAGTGCTCCTACCGAGACCCAGTACTTC. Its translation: CSAPTETQYF.

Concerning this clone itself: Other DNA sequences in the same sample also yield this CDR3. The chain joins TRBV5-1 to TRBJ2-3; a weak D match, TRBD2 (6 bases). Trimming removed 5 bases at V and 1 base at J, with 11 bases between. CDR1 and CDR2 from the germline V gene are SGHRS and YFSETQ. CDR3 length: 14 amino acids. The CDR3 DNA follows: TGCGCCAGCAGTGGCGGGGCAGGCACAGATACGCAGTATTTT. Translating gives CASSGGAGTDTQYF.

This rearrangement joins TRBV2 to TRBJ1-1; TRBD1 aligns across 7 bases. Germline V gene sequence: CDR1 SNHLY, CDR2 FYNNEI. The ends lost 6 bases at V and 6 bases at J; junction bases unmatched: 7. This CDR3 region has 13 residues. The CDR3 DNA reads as TGTGCCAGCAGCTCCACAGGGGCCGCTGAAGCTTTCTTT. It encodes CASSSTGAAEAFF.

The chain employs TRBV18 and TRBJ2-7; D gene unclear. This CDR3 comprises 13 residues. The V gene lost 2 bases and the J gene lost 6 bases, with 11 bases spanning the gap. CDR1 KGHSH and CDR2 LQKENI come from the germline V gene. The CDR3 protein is CASSPLPGPEQYF. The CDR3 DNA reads TGTGCCAGCTCACCATTGCCTGGGCCCGAGCAGTACTTC.

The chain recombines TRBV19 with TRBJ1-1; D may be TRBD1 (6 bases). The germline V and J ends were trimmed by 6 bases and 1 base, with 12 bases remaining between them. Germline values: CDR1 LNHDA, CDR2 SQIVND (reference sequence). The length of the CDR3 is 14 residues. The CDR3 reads CASREGGENTEAFF. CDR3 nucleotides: TGTGCCAGTAGGGAGGGGGGGGAGAACACTGAAGCTTTCTTT.

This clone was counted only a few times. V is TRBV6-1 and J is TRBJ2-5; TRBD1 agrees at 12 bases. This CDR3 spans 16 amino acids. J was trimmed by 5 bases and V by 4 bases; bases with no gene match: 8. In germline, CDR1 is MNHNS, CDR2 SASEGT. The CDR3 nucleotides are TGTGCCAGCAGTGCGACGGGACAGGGGGCAGGCGAGACCCAGTACTTC. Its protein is CASSATGQGAGETQYF.

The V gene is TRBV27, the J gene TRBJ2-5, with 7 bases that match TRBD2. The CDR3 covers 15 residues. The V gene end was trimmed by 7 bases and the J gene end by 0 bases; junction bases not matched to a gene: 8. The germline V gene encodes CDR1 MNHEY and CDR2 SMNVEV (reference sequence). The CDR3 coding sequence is TGTGCCAGCACCTCTGGGCGGGAGTACCAAGAGACCCAGTACTTC. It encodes CASTSGREYQETQYF.

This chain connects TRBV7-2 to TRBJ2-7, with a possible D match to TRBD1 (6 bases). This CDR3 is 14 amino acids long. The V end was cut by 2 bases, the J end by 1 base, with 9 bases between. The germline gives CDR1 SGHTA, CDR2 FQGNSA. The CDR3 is CASSLSGQSYEQYF. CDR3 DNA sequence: TGTGCCAGCAGCTTATCCGGACAGTCCTACGAGCAGTACTTC.

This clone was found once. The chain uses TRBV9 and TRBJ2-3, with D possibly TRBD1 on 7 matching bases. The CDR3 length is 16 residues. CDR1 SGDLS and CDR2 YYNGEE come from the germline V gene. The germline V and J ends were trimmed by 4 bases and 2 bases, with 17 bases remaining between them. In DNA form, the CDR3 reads TGTGCCAGCAGCCCCCGGGGGACAGCCTTCACAGATACGCAGTATTTT. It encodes CASSPRGTAFTDTQYF.

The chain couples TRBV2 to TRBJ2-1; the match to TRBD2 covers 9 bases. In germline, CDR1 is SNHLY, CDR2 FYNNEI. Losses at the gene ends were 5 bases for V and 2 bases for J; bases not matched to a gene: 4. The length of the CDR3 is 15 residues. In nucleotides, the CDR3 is TGTGCCAGCAGTTCTAGCGGGGACGCCTACAATGAGCAGTTCTTC. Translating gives CASSSSGDAYNEQFF.

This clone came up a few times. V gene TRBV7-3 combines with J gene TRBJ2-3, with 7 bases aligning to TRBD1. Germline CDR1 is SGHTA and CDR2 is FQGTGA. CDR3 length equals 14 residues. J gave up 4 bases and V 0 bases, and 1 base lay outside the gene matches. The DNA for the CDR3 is TGTGCCAGCAGCTTAACGCAGGGGGCAGATACGCAGTATTTT. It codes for CASSLTQGADTQYF.

This CDR3 is CASSPTGGPNSPLHF. In DNA, the CDR3 is TGTGCCAGCAGCCCGACAGGCGGGCCTAATTCACCCCTCCACTTT. The rearrangement joins TRBV7-9 to TRBJ1-6; tentatively, D is TRBD1 (6 bases). The CDR3 covers 15 residues. V gave up 5 bases and J gave up 6 bases, with 14 bases separating them. Germline lookup yields CDR1 SEHNR and CDR2 FQNEAQ (reference sequence). The full variable domain, in which reference TRBV7-9 and TRBJ1-6 provide the parts outside the CDR3, is DTGVSQNPRHKITKRGQNVTFRCDPISEHNRLYWYRQTLGQGPEFLTYFQNEAQLEKSRLLSDRFSAERPKGSFSTLEIQRTEQGDSAMYLCASSPTGGPNSPLHFGNGTRLTVT.

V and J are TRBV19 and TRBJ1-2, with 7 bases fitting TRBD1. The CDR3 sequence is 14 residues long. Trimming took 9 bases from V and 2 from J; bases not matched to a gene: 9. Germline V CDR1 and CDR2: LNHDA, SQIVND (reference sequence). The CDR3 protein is CASGRQGSNYGYTF. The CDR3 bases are TGTGCCAGCGGGAGACAGGGTTCGAACTATGGCTACACCTTC.

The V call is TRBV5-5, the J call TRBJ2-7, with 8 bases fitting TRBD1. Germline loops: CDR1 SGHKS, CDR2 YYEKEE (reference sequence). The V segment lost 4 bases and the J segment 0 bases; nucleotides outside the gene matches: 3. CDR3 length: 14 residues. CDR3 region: CASSTTGVSYEQYF. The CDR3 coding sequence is TGTGCCAGCAGCACGACAGGGGTCTCCTACGAGCAGTACTTC.

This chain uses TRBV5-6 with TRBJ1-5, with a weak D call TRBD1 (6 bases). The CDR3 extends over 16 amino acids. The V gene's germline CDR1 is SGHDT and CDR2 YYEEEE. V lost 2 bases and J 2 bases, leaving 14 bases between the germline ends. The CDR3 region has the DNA TGTGCCAGCAGCTTTCAGGGCTCAGGGGGCAATCAGCCCCAGCATTTT. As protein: CASSFQGSGGNQPQHF. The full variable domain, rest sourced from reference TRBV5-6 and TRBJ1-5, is DAGVTQSPTHLIKTRGQQVTLRCSPKSGHDTVSWYQQALGQGPQFIFQYYEEEERQRGNFPDRFSGHQFPNYSSELNVNALLLGDSALYLCASSFQGSGGNQPQHFGDGTRLSIL.

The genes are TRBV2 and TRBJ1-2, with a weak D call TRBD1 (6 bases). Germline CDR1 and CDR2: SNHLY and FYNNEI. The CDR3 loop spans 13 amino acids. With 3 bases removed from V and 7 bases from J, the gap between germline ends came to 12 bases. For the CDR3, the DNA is TGTGCCAGCAGTGATATACAGGGTGGTGGCTACACCTTC. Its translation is CASSDIQGGGYTF.

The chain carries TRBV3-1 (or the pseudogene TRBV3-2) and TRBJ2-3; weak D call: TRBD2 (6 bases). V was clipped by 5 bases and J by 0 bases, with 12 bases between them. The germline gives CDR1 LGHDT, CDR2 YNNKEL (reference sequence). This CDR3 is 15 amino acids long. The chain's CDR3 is CASSETGTSTDTQYF. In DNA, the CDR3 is TGTGCCAGCAGCGAGACCGGGACTAGCACAGATACGCAGTATTTT.

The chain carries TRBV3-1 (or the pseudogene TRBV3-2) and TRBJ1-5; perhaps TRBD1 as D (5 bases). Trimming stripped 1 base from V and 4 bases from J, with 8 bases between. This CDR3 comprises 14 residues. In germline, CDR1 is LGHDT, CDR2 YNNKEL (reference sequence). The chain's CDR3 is CASSQGTPNQPQHF. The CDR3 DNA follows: TGTGCCAGCAGCCAAGGGACACCAAATCAGCCCCAGCATTTT.

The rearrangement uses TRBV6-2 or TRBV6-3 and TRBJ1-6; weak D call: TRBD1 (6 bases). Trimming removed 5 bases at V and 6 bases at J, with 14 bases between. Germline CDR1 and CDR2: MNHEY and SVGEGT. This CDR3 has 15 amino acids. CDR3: CASSPQGLPNSPLHF. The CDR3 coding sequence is TGTGCCAGCAGTCCACAGGGTCTTCCTAATTCACCCCTCCACTTT.

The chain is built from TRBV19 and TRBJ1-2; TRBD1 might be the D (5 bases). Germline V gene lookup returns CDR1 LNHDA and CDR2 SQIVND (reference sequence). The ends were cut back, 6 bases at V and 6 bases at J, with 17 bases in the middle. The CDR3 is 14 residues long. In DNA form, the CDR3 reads TGTGCCAGTAGGCCCGCTGACAGTTACGATGGCTACACCTTC. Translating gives CASRPADSYDGYTF.

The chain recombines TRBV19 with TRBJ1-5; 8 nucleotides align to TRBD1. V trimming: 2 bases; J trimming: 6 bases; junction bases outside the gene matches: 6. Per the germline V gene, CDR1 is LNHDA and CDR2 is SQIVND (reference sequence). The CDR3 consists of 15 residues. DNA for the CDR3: TGTGCCAGTAGTATAAGGCAGGGGGCGGGTCAGCCCCAGCATTTT. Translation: CASSIRQGAGQPQHF.

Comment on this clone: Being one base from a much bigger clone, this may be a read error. CDR3 coding DNA: TGTGCCAGCAGCTTGGGAGGGAACACTGAAGCTTTCTTT. Its translation is CASSLGGNTEAFF. The V call is TRBV5-6, the J call TRBJ1-1; no firm D call. V was clipped by 0 bases and J by 1 base, with 4 bases between them. Germline CDR1 reads SGHDT; CDR2 reads YYEEEE. The CDR3 runs 13 residues.

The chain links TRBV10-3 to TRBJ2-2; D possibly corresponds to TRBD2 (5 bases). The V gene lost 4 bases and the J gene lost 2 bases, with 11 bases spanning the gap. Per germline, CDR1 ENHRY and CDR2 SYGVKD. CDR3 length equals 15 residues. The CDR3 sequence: CAISASGDNTGELFF. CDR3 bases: TGTGCCATCAGTGCCAGCGGTGATAACACCGGGGAGCTGTTTTTT.

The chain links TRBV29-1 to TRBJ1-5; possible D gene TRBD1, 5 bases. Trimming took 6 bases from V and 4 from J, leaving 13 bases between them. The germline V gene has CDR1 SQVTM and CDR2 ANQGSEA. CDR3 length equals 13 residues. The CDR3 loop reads CSVGDGLNQPQHF. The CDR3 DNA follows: TGCAGCGTGGGGGACGGACTAAATCAGCCCCAGCATTTT.

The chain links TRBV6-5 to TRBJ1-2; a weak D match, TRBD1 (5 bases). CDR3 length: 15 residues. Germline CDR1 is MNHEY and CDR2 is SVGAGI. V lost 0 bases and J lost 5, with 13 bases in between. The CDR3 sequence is CASSYSQGVGYGYTF. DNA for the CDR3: TGTGCCAGCAGTTACTCCCAGGGCGTGGGGTATGGCTACACCTTC.